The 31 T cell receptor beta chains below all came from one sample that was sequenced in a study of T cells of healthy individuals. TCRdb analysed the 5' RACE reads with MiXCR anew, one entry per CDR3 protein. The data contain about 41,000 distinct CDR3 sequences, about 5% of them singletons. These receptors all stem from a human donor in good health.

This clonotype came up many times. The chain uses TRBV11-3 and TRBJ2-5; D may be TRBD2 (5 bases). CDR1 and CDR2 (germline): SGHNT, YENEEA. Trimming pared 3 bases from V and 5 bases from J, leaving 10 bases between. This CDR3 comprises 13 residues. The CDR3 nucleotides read TGTGCCAGCAGCTTCAGGAGAGGGGAGACCCAGTACTTC. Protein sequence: CASSFRRGETQYF.

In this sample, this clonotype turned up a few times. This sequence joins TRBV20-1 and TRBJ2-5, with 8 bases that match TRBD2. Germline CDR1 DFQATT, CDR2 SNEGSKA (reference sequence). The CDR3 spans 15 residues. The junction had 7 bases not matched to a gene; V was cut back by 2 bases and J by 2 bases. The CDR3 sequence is CSARRPAGDQETQYF. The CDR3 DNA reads TGCAGTGCTAGACGCCCAGCGGGGGATCAAGAGACCCAGTACTTC.

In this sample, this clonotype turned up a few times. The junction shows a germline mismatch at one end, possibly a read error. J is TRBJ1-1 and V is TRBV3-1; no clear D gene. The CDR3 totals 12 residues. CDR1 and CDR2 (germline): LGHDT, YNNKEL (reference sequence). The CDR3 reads CASTQPGAEAFF. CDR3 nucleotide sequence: TGTGCCAGCACCCAACCCGGGGCTGAAGCTTTCTTT. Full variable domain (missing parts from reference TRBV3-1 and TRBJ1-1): DTAVSQTPKYLVTQMGNDKSIKCEQNLGHDTMYWYKQDSKKFLKIMFSYNNKELIINETVPNRFSPKSPDKAHLNLHINSLELGDSAVYFCASTQPGAEAFFGQGTRLTVV.

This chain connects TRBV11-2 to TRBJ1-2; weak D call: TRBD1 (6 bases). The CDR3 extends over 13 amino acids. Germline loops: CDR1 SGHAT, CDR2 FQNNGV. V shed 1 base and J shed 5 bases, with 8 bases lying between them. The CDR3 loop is CASSLVTGYGYTF. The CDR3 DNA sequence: TGTGCCAGCAGCTTAGTCACAGGGTATGGCTACACCTTC.

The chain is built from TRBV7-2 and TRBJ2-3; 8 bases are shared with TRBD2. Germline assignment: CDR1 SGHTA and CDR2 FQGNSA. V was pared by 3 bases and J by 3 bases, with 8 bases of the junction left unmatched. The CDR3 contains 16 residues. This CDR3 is CASSLSAGARTDTQYF. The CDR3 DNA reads TGTGCCAGCAGCTTGTCAGCGGGAGCCCGTACAGATACGCAGTATTTT.

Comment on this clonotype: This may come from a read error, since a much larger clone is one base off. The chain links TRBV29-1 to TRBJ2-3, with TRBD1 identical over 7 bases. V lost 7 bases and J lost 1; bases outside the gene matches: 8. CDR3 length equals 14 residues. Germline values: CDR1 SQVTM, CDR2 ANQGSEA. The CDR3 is CSAGGQVGTDTQYF. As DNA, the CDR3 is TGCAGCGCTGGAGGACAGGTAGGCACAGATACGCAGTATTTT.

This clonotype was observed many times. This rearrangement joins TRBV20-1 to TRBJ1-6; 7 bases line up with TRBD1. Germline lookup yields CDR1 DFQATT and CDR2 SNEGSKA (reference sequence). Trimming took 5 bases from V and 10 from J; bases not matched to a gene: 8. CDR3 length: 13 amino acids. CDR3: CSAAGDSRSPLHF. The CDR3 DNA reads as TGCAGTGCTGCTGGGGACAGTCGCTCACCCCTCCACTTT.

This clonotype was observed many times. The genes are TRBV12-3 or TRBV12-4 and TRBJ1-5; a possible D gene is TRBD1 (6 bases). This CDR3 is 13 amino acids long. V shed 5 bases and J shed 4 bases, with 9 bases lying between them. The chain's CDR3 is CASSLQGNQPQHF. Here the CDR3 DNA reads TGTGCCAGCAGTCTCCAGGGGAATCAGCCCCAGCATTTT.

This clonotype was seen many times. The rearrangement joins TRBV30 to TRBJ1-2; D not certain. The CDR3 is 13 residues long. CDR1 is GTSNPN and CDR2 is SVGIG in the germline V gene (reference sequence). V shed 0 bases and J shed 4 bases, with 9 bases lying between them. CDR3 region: CAWSVKAGYGYTF. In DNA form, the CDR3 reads TGTGCCTGGAGTGTAAAGGCAGGCTATGGCTACACCTTC.

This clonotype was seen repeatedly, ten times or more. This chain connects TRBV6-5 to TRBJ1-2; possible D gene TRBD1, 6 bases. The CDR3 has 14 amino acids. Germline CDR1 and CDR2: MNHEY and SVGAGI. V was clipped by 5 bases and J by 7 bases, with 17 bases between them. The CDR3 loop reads CASSGSARGAGYTF. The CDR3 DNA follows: TGTGCCAGCAGTGGATCTGCCAGGGGTGCTGGCTACACCTTC.

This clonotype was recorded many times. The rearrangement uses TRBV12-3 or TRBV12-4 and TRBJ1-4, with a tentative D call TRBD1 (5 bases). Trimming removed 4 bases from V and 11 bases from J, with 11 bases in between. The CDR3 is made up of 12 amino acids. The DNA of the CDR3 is TGTGCCAGCAGTTACTCCCGGGGCAAACTGTTTTTT. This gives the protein CASSYSRGKLFF.

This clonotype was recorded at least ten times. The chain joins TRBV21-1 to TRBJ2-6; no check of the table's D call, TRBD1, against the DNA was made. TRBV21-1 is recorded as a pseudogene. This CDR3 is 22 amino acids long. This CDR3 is CASSKNQLGDRGSTSGANVLTF. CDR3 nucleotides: TGTGCCAGCAGCAAAAATCAACTGGGGGACAGGGGGTCGACCTCTGGGGCCAACGTCCTGACTTTC.

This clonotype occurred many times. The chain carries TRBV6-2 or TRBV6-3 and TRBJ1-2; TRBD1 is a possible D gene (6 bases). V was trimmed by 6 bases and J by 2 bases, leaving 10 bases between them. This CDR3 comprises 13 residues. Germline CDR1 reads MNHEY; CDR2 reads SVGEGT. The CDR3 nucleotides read TGTGCCAGCAGGCCTACAGGGAACTATGGCTACACCTTC. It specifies CASRPTGNYGYTF.

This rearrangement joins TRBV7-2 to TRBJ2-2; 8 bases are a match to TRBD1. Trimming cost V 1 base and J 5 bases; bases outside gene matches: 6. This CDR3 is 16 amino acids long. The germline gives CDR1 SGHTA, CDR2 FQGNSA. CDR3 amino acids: CASSLVGRGRTGELFF. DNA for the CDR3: TGTGCCAGCAGCTTAGTAGGCAGGGGGCGAACCGGGGAGCTGTTTTTT.

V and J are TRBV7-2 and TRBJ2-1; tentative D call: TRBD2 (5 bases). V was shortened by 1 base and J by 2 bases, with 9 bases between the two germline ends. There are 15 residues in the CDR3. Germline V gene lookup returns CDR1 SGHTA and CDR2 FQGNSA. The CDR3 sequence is CASSLDAGTYNEQFF. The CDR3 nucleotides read TGTGCCAGCAGCTTAGACGCGGGCACCTACAATGAGCAGTTCTTC.

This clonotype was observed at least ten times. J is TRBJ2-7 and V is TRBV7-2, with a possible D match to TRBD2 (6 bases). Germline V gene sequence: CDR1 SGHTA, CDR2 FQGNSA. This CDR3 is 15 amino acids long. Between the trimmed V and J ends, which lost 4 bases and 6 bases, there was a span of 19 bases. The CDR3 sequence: CASSSPRDGSPEQYF. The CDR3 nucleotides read TGTGCCAGCAGCTCCCCAAGGGACGGGAGTCCCGAGCAGTACTTC.

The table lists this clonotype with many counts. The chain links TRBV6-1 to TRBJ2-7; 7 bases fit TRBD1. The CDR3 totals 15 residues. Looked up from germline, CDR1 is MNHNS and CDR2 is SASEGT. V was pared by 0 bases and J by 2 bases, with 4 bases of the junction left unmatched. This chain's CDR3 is CASSEALGQTYEQYF. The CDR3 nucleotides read TGTGCCAGCAGTGAAGCGTTGGGACAGACCTACGAGCAGTACTTC.

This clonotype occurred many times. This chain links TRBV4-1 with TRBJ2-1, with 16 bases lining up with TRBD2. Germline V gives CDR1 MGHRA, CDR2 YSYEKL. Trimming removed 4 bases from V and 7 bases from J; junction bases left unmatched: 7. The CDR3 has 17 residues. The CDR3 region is CASSPGTSGGAGNEQFF. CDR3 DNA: TGCGCCAGCAGCCCCGGGACTAGCGGGGGGGCCGGGAATGAGCAGTTCTTC.

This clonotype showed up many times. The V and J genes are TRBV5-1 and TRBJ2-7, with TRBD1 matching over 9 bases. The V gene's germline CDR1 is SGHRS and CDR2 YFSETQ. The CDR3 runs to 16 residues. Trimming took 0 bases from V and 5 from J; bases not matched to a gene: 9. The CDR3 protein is CASSLEVGQGLHEQYF. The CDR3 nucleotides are TGCGCCAGCAGCTTGGAAGTGGGACAGGGTCTCCACGAGCAGTACTTC.

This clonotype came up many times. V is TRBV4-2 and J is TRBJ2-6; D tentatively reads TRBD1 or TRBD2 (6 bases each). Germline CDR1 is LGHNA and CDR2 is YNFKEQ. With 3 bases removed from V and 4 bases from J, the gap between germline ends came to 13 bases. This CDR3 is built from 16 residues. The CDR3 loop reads CASSHESGAGANVLTF. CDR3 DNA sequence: TGTGCCAGCAGCCACGAATCGGGGGCCGGGGCCAACGTCCTGACTTTC.

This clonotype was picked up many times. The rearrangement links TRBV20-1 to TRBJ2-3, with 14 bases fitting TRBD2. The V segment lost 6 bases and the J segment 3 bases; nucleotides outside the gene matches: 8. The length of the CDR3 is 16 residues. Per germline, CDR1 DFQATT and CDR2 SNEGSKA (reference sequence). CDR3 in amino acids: CSARGLAGGLTDTQYF. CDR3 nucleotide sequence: TGCAGTGCACGAGGACTAGCGGGAGGATTGACAGATACGCAGTATTTT.

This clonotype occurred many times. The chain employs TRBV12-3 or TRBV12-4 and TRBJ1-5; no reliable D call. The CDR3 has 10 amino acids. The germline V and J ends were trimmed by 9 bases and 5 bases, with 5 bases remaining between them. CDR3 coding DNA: TGTGCCAGTCGTTATCAGCCCCAGCATTTT. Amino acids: CASRYQPQHF.

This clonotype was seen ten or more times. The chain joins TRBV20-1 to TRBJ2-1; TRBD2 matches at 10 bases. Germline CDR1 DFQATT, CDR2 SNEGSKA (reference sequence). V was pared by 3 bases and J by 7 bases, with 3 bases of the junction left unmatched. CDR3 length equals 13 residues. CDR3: CSARVLAGNEQFF. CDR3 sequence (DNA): TGCAGTGCTAGGGTACTAGCGGGGAATGAGCAGTTCTTC.

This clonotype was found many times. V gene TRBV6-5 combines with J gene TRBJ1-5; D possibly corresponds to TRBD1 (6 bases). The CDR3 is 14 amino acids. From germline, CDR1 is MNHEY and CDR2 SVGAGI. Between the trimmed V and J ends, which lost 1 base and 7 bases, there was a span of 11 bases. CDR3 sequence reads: CASSYLGAGQPQHF. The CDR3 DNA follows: TGTGCCAGCAGTTACTTGGGGGCCGGACAGCCCCAGCATTTT.

In DNA form, the CDR3 reads TGTGCCAGCAGCTTAGGGGGGGGAAGCACTGAAGCTTTCTTT. Translation gives CASSLGGGSTEAFF. The chain recombines TRBV7-2 with TRBJ1-1; the D gene is possibly TRBD1 (5 bases). Trimming left V 1 base short and J 4 bases short, with 10 bases between. This CDR3 is 14 amino acids long. In germline, CDR1 is SGHTA, CDR2 FQGNSA.

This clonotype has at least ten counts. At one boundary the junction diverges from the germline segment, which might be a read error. CDR3 protein: CASSRGLGSSEQYF. CDR3 DNA sequence: TGTGCCAGCAGCCGCGGACTAGGGTCCTCCGAGCAGTACTTC. The chain carries TRBV3-1 and TRBJ2-7; TRBD2 matches at 7 bases. The CDR3 has 14 residues. Germline-derived CDR1 and CDR2 are LGHDT and YNNKEL (reference sequence).

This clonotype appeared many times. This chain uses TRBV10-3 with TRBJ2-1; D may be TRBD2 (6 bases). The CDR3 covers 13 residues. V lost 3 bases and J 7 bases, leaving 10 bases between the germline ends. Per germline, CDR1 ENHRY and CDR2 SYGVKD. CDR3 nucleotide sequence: TGTGCCATCAGTGACGGGACTGGAAATGAGCAGTTCTTC. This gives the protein CAISDGTGNEQFF.

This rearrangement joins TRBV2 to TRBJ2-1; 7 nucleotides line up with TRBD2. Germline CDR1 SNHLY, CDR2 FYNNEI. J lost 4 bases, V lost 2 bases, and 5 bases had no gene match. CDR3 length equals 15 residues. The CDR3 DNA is TGTGCCAGCAGTGAATCGGGGGGAGGGTACAATGAGCAGTTCTTC. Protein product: CASSESGGGYNEQFF.

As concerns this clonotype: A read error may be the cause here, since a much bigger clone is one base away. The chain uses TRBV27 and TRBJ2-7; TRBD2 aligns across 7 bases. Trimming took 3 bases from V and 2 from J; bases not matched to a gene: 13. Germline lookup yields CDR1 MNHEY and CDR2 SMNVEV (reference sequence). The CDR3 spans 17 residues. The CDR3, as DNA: TGTGCCAGCAGTTTTTTTGAGCAGGGAGGGGCCCCCTACGAGCAGTACTTC. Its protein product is CASSFFEQGGAPYEQYF.

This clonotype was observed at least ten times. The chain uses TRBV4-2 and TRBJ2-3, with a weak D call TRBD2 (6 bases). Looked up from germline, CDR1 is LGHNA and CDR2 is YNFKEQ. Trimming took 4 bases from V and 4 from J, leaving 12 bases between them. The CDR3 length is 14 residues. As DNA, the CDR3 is TGTGCCAGCAGCCCCCTAACGGGAGCAGATACGCAGTATTTT. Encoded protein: CASSPLTGADTQYF.

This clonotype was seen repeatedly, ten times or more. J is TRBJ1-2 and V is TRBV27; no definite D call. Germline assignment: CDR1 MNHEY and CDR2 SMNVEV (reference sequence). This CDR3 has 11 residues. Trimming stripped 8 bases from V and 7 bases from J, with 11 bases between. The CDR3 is CASSPGLGYTF. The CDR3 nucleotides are TGTGCCAGCTCCCCAGGACTTGGCTACACCTTC.